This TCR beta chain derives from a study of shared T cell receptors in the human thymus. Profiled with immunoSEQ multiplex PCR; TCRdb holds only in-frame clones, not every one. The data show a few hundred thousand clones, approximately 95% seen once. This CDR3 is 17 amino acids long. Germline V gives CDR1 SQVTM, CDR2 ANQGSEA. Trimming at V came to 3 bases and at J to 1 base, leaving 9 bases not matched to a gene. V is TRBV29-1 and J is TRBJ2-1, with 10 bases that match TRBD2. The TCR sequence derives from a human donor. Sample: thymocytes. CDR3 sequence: CSVECTWTSGSYNEQFF. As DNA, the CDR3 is TGCAGCGTTGAGTGTACCTGGACTAGCGGTTCCTACAATGAGCAGTTCTTC.